The clone carrying this T cell receptor (beta chain) was observed a single time. Primers included in the PCR were 60 Vbeta and 13 Jbeta primers. Per the authors' pipeline: As a later analysis found, there were 80 million to 90 million unique TCR beta chains, of which 8.5 million to 14 million were shared. Method: immunoSEQ multiplex PCR; TCRdb's copy keeps in-frame clones and lacks some. The V and J calls and the clone size are those of that table, but D and trimming were determined from the DNA. The sample contains about 160,000 clones, approximately 78% of which appear only once. These data belong to a study of cytomegalovirus exposure and HLA in healthy donors. The CDR3 is 12 residues long. CDR1 is GTSNPN, CDR2 SVGIG, per germline (reference sequence). V lost 4 bases, J lost 1 base, and 7 bases lay in between.

The chain is built from TRBV30 and TRBJ1-1, with D possibly matching TRBD1 (6 bases). The source of this sequence is a male donor in good health and CMV-seropositive. The specimen sequenced was PBMCs. The CDR3 nucleotides read TGTGCCTGGACGACAGGGAACACTGAAGCTTTCTTT. Residues: CAWTTGNTEAFF.